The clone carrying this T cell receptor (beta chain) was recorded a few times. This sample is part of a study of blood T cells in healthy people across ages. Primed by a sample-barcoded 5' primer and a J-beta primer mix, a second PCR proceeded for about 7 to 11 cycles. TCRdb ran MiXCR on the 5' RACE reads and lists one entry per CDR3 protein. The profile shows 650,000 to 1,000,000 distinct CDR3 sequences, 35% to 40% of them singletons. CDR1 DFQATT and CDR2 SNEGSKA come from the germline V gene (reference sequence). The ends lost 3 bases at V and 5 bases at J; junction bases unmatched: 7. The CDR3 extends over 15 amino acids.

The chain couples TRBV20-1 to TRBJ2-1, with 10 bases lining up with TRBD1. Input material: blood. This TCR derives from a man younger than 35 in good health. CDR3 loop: CSASGPGQGNNEQFF. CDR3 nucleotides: TGCAGTGCTAGTGGCCCGGGACAGGGGAACAATGAGCAGTTCTTC.